These 22 T cell receptor beta chains came from one sample sequenced in a study of T cell repertoires in cytomegalovirus infection (dated 2019 in TCRdb). Sequenced using an Illumina HiSeq 1500. Clones were called with MiXCR by TCRdb after fastp trimmed the public reads at Q25, and only in-frame beta chains were retained. When rows share a CDR3 protein, they turn into one entry using the most common DNA and genes. The sample table holds a few hundred thousand distinct CDR3 sequences, of which roughly 22% were seen once. The ten largest account for roughly 18% of the sample. The source material was CD8+ T cells from PBMCs. These receptors came from a human donor in good health (CMV status not recorded). Some clones in this sample may be carry-over from other donors' samples.

This clonotype was seen a few times. This chain uses TRBV9 with TRBJ1-6; 7 bases line up with TRBD1. Germline V lookup: CDR1 SGDLS, CDR2 YYNGEE. This CDR3 has 15 residues. Trimming took 3 bases from V and 4 from J; bases not matched to a gene: 4. The CDR3 here is CASSDWDSYNSPLHF. As DNA, the CDR3 is TGTGCCAGCAGCGACTGGGACAGTTATAATTCACCCCTCCACTTT.

V usage is TRBV20-1 and J usage is TRBJ2-5; perhaps TRBD2 as D (6 bases). V was clipped by 5 bases and J by 1 base, with 17 bases between them. Germline CDR1 reads DFQATT; CDR2 reads SNEGSKA (reference sequence). There are 15 residues in the CDR3. The CDR3 nucleotides read TGCAGTGCTGGACGACTAGAAGTACCCCAAGAGACCCAGTACTTC. Protein sequence: CSAGRLEVPQETQYF.

This clonotype was counted between two and nine times. The rearrangement joins TRBV6-5 to TRBJ1-1, with 9 bases aligning to TRBD1. Germline loops: CDR1 MNHEY, CDR2 SVGAGI. V was pared by 2 bases and J by 11 bases, with 6 bases of the junction left unmatched. The CDR3 sequence is 13 residues long. CDR3 bases: TGTGCCAGCAGTTACGGATACGGGACAGGGGCTTTCTTT. Residues: CASSYGYGTGAFF.

This clonotype was recorded a few times. The chain couples TRBV7-3 to TRBJ2-1, with 11 positions matching TRBD2. This CDR3 spans 17 amino acids. In germline, CDR1 is SGHTA, CDR2 FQGTGA. J lost 2 bases, V lost 3 bases, and 6 bases had no gene match. DNA of the CDR3: TGTGCCAGCAGCTTTAGCGGGGGGGCCGAACCCTACAATGAGCAGTTCTTC. Translating gives CASSFSGGAEPYNEQFF.

This clonotype has only a few counts. The CDR3 bases are TGTGCCAGCAGCTTAGGACCGCGAGAGGAGACCCAGTACTTC. Residues: CASSLGPREETQYF. The rearrangement links TRBV7-2 to TRBJ2-5; D ambiguous. Germline CDR1 is SGHTA and CDR2 is FQGNSA. Trimming left V 1 base short and J 5 bases short, with 11 bases between. The CDR3 is made up of 14 amino acids. The complete variable domain, with remaining parts taken from reference TRBV7-2 and TRBJ2-5, reads GAGVSQSPSNKVTEKGKDVELRCDPISGHTALYWYRQSLGQGLEFLIYFQGNSAPDKSGLPSDRFSAERTGGSVSTLTIQRTQQEDSAVYLCASSLGPREETQYFGPGTRLLVL.

The chain combines TRBV12-3 or TRBV12-4 with TRBJ2-1, with D perhaps TRBD1 (5 bases). There are 13 residues in the CDR3. V lost 2 bases and J 10 bases, leaving 12 bases between the germline ends. The CDR3 loop is CASSLSGAAEQFF. The DNA of the CDR3 is TGTGCCAGCAGTTTAAGTGGGGCAGCCGAGCAGTTCTTC.

The chain carries TRBV11-2 and TRBJ1-2; D unresolved. CDR3 length equals 15 residues. The germline CDR1 and CDR2 sequences are SGHAT and FQNNGV. V gave up 2 bases and J gave up 2 bases, with 12 bases separating them. DNA of the CDR3: TGTGCCAGCAGCTTAAGATCGAACCTCAACTATGGCTACACCTTC. Amino acids: CASSLRSNLNYGYTF.

This chain joins TRBV10-3 and TRBJ1-1, with D unresolved. Germline V gene sequence: CDR1 ENHRY, CDR2 SYGVKD. The V gene lost 0 bases and the J gene lost 8 bases, with 10 bases spanning the gap. This CDR3 is built from 13 residues. CDR3 residues: CAISESYGLEAFF. CDR3 DNA sequence: TGTGCCATCAGTGAGTCGTATGGGCTGGAAGCTTTCTTT.

This clonotype was picked up a small number of times. The DNA for the CDR3 is TGTGCCAGCAGCTCGGGACTCCAAGATGGCAATGAGCAGTTCTTC. It translates to CASSSGLQDGNEQFF. The genes are TRBV7-6 and TRBJ2-1; maybe TRBD2 (6 bases). V gave up 4 bases and J gave up 6 bases, with 16 bases separating them. This CDR3 contains 15 residues. Germline assignment: CDR1 SGHVS and CDR2 FNYEAQ.

This clonotype has a count of ten or more. The chain employs TRBV28 and TRBJ2-5, with TRBD2 as a possible D gene (5 bases). The CDR3 consists of 14 residues. CDR1 is MDHEN, CDR2 SYDVKM, per germline. V was trimmed by 6 bases and J by 5 bases, leaving 16 bases between them. DNA of the CDR3: TGTGCCAGCAGCTCGGCAAGTTCGGGGGAGACCCAGTACTTC. This sequence encodes CASSSASSGETQYF.

The gene calls are TRBV20-1 and TRBJ2-1, with TRBD2 matching 9 bases. The CDR3 is 16 residues long. J gave up 4 bases and V 0 bases, and 7 bases lay outside the gene matches. CDR1 is DFQATT and CDR2 is SNEGSKA in the germline V gene (reference sequence). The CDR3 reads CSARDIAGELYNEQFF. CDR3 DNA sequence: TGCAGTGCTAGAGACATAGCGGGGGAACTATACAATGAGCAGTTCTTC.

The V call is TRBV5-6, the J call TRBJ1-1; TRBD1 matches 7 bases. Germline CDR1 SGHDT, CDR2 YYEEEE. The CDR3 loop spans 15 amino acids. With 4 bases clipped from V and 5 bases from J, the junction kept 11 bases outside the gene matches. CDR3 bases: TGTGCCAGCAGCGCAGGGGGTTTGACGCGAACTGAAGCTTTCTTT. The encoded protein is CASSAGGLTRTEAFF.

The chain uses TRBV12-3 or TRBV12-4 and TRBJ2-1; the D is unclear. The CDR3 is made up of 16 amino acids. V was shortened by 5 bases and J by 0 bases, with 14 bases between the two germline ends. CDR3 sequence (DNA): TGTGCCAGCAGTCCCTCCCTGGAGAGCTCCTACAATGAGCAGTTCTTC. It translates to CASSPSLESSYNEQFF.

This clonotype was counted at least ten times. This chain joins TRBV7-9 and TRBJ2-7; maybe TRBD1 (5 bases). V lost 1 base to trimming and J lost 0 bases, with 7 bases between them. The CDR3 consists of 14 residues. CDR1 is SEHNR, CDR2 FQNEAQ, per germline (reference sequence). The CDR3 spells CASSLGDSSYEQYF. As DNA, the CDR3 is TGTGCCAGCAGCTTAGGTGACAGCTCCTACGAGCAGTACTTC.

This clonotype was counted between two and nine times. The rearrangement links TRBV25-1 to TRBJ1-1, with TRBD1 matching over 7 bases. Germline loops: CDR1 MGHDK, CDR2 SYGVNS. With V trimmed by 4 bases and J by 3 bases, 5 bases remained unmatched. This CDR3 spans 14 amino acids. CDR3 in DNA: TGTGCCAGCAGTGCAGGGACAGCCTACACTGAAGCTTTCTTT. This sequence encodes CASSAGTAYTEAFF.

This clonotype is a singleton in its sample. The rearrangement links TRBV28 to TRBJ1-5; possible D gene TRBD1, 6 bases. Germline loops: CDR1 MDHEN, CDR2 SYDVKM. CDR3 length: 14 amino acids. V lost 6 bases, J lost 3 bases, and 12 bases lay in between. Written as DNA, the CDR3 is TGTGCCAGCAGCCCCAGGACAGCCAATCAGCCCCAGCATTTT. Its translation: CASSPRTANQPQHF. Full variable domain (missing parts from reference TRBV28 and TRBJ1-5): DVKVTQSSRYLVKRTGEKVFLECVQDMDHENMFWYRQDPGLGLRLIYFSYDVKMKEKGDIPEGYSVSREKKERFSLILESASTNQTSMYLCASSPRTANQPQHFGDGTRLSIL.

This clonotype occurred many times. The chain joins TRBV10-2 to TRBJ1-1; D call uncertain. With 6 bases removed from V and 3 bases from J, the gap between germline ends came to 5 bases. The CDR3 consists of 11 residues. The germline CDR1 and CDR2 sequences are WSHSY and SAAADI. CDR3 bases: TGCGCCAGCAGACGATACACTGAAGCTTTCTTT. The encoded protein is CASRRYTEAFF.

This clonotype was seen more than once but under ten times. J is TRBJ1-1 and V is TRBV6-2 or TRBV6-3, with no clear D. V shed 6 bases and J shed 1 base, with 18 bases lying between them. Per germline, CDR1 MNHEY and CDR2 SVGEGT. The CDR3 spans 16 residues. In nucleotides, the CDR3 is TGTGCCAGCAGCCCCGTCCGGGCAGTGAGGAACACTGAAGCTTTCTTT. Its translation is CASSPVRAVRNTEAFF.

This chain links TRBV20-1 with TRBJ2-2, with a weak D call TRBD1 (5 bases). Germline V gives CDR1 DFQATT, CDR2 SNEGSKA (reference sequence). CDR3 size: 14 residues. Trimming pared 1 base from V and 1 base from J, leaving 7 bases between. In DNA, the CDR3 is TGCAGTGCTAGAGGGACATTGAACACCGGGGAGCTGTTTTTT. It yields the protein CSARGTLNTGELFF.

The J gene is TRBJ2-7, the V gene TRBV20-1, with D unclear. Trimming stripped 1 base from V and 3 bases from J, with 19 bases between. CDR1 DFQATT and CDR2 SNEGSKA come from the germline V gene (reference sequence). There are 16 residues in the CDR3. The CDR3 DNA follows: TGCAGTGCTAGAGGGGCGTCCCTCTGGAACGGCTACGAGCAGTACTTC. As protein: CSARGASLWNGYEQYF.

J is TRBJ2-1 and V is TRBV7-9; D not certain. The CDR3 runs to 12 residues. Trimming removed 4 bases from V and 10 bases from J, with 11 bases in between. Germline V lookup: CDR1 SEHNR, CDR2 FQNEAQ (reference sequence). CDR3 sequence reads: CASSWATKEQFF. Here the CDR3 DNA reads TGTGCCAGCAGCTGGGCGACGAAGGAGCAGTTCTTC.

The chain uses TRBV28 and TRBJ1-6; D unresolved. Germline V gene lookup returns CDR1 MDHEN and CDR2 SYDVKM. The CDR3 consists of 16 residues. The V and J ends lost 6 bases and 0 bases respectively, with 12 bases between them. CDR3: CASRWGGSSYNSPLHF. The CDR3 DNA reads TGTGCCAGCAGGTGGGGAGGGAGCTCCTATAATTCACCCCTCCACTTT.